The source of this T cell receptor beta chain is a study of shared clonotypes between healthy human individuals. Findings and limits, study-wide: An effect of sequencing depth on clonotype sharing among donors was expected. It was only blood that was sampled, and tissue repertoires likely differ.

Sequencing was performed with immunoSEQ multiplex PCR; in TCRdb, only in-frame clones are kept and a portion is missing. The sample has some 490,000 clones, 70% to 85% seen once. Notes on this clone: Its antigen is undetermined.

Sequences were obtained from PBMCs. This TCR derives from a woman aged 35 to 49 in good health. Some clones in this sample may be carry-over from other donors' samples.

CDR3 amino acids: CASSQDSAGFNGYTF. DNA for the CDR3: TGCGCCAGCAGCCAAGATTCCGCAGGTTTTAACGGCTACACCTTC. This sequence joins TRBV4-3 and TRBJ1-2; D uncertain. In germline, CDR1 is LGHNA, CDR2 YSLEER. Between the trimmed V and J ends, which lost 0 bases and 8 bases, there was a span of 16 bases. This CDR3 has 15 residues.